Listed below are T cell receptor beta chains from one sample, sequenced in a study of cytomegalovirus exposure and HLA in healthy donors. Sequencing was performed with immunoSEQ multiplex PCR; in TCRdb, only in-frame clones are kept and a portion is missing. The sample has 80,000 or so clones; 78% are singletons. Sequencing used PBMCs. These receptor sequences come from a man in his forties or fifties in good health and CMV-seronegative. Both conserved end residues are part of each CDR3. A D gene is named only where the DNA matches it firmly. Clone size is given for some rows only: seen once, a few or many times, or a class if the clone is expanded.

j_gene	abundance	v_gene	d_gene	CDR3nt	CDR3aa
TRBJ2-2	NA	TRBV5-1	NA	TGCGCCAGCAGCTTGGAAGGGGCAGGCCGGGCCAACACCGGGGAGCTGTTTTTT	CASSLEGAGRANTGELFF
TRBJ1-2	NA	TRBV7-9	TRBD1	TGTGCCAGCAGCGAGGGGGCCAACTATGGCTACACCTTC	CASSEGANYGYTF
TRBJ2-2	once	TRBV4-3	NA	TGCGCCAGCAGCCGTACGACTCCTAACACCGGGGAGCTGTTTTTT	CASSRTTPNTGELFF
TRBJ2-7	NA	TRBV19	TRBD2	TGTGCCAGTAGTCCCCGACTAGCGGGAGCACCCTACGAGCAGTACTTC	CASSPRLAGAPYEQYF
TRBJ2-1	once	TRBV7-3	TRBD2	TGTGCCAGCAGCTTAAACCCCGTGGGGGCGGGAGGCAATGAGCAGTTCTTC	CASSLNPVGAGGNEQFF
TRBJ2-3	NA	TRBV7-3	NA	TGTGCCAGCAGCTTAAACCCGGGGGTGGATACGCAGTATTTT	CASSLNPGVDTQYF
TRBJ2-5	NA	TRBV7-8	NA	TGTGCCAGCAGCTTAGGAGGTCGGGAGACCCAGTACTTC	CASSLGGRETQYF
TRBJ2-7	few	TRBV6-1	NA	TGTGCCAGCAGTGAAGGTTGGGGCTACGAGCAGTACTTC	CASSEGWGYEQYF
TRBJ2-2	NA	TRBV10-3	TRBD1	TGTGCCATCAGTGTTGGGGACAGAACGAACACCGGGGAGCTGTTTTTT	CAISVGDRTNTGELFF
TRBJ2-7	few	TRBV27	TRBD1	TGTGCCAGCAGAGGACAGGGAATAACCTACGAGCAGTACTTC	CASRGQGITYEQYF
TRBJ2-7	NA	TRBV15	NA	TGTGCCACCAGCAGAGGGCGGGCCGACAGGACTGGGGGCGAGCAGTACTTC	CATSRGRADRTGGEQYF
TRBJ2-7	NA	TRBV19	NA	TGTGCCAGTAGACAGGGAAGAACGAGCTACGAGCAGTACTTC	CASRQGRTSYEQYF
TRBJ2-1	once	TRBV9	TRBD2	TGTGCCAGCAGCGTAGAGGTAGCGGGATATAATGAGCAGTTCTTC	CASSVEVAGYNEQFF
TRBJ2-2	NA	TRBV7-9	TRBD1	TGTGCCAGCAGCCCGACTCCGGGACAGGGTAATAGAAACACCGGGGAGCTGTTTTTT	CASSPTPGQGNRNTGELFF
TRBJ2-1	NA	TRBV4-1	TRBD2	TGCGCCAGCAGCCGCATTCCGGGACTATCCTACAATGAGCAGTTCTTC	CASSRIPGLSYNEQFF
TRBJ1-5	few	TRBV6-1	NA	TGTGCCAGCAGTACCGGGCGACAGCTCCAGCATTTT	CASSTGRQLQHF
TRBJ2-1	NA	TRBV5-6	NA	TGTGCCAGCAGCCCGGCCGGAGCGATTGGGTATGAGCAGTTCTTC	CASSPAGAIGYEQFF
TRBJ2-6	NA	TRBV5-5	NA	TGTGCCAGCAGCTTATTCGGGGGATCCGTCCTGACTTTC	CASSLFGGSVLTF
TRBJ1-1	NA	TRBV9	NA	TGTGCCAGCAGCATCTCTCTCTCGGGCACTGAAGCTTTCTTT	CASSISLSGTEAFF
TRBJ2-7	NA	TRBV10-3	TRBD1	TGTGCCATCAGAACAGGACAGGGGAGCTCCTACGAGCAGTACTTC	CAIRTGQGSSYEQYF
TRBJ1-5	NA	TRBV28	TRBD1	TGTGCCAGCAGTCCATACGGGACAGGGGGTAATCAGCCCCAGCATTTT	CASSPYGTGGNQPQHF
TRBJ2-7	few	TRBV13	TRBD1	TGTGCCAGCAGCGACGGACAGGGACTCTCCTACGAGCAGTACTTC	CASSDGQGLSYEQYF
TRBJ1-1	NA	TRBV4-3	NA	TGCGCCAGCAGCCGAACCGGGATCACTGAAGCTTTCTTT	CASSRTGITEAFF
TRBJ2-7	NA	TRBV18	NA	TGTGCCAGCTCCGCTTGGTTAGGAGATTACGAGCAGTACTTC	CASSAWLGDYEQYF
TRBJ2-5	NA	TRBV4-1	TRBD1	TGCGCCAGCAGCCATTCGGACAGGGGCGGCGGAGAGACCCAGTACTTC	CASSHSDRGGGETQYF
TRBJ1-1	NA	TRBV25-1	NA	TGTGCCAGCAGTGATGGGGGGGGGCTGGAGACTGAAGCTTTCTTT	CASSDGGGLETEAFF
TRBJ2-3	few	TRBV7-2	TRBD2	TGTGCCAGCAGACGAGCGGGAGGACGCACAGATACGCAGTATTTT	CASRRAGGRTDTQYF